The table lists the clone carrying this T cell receptor (beta chain) with a few counts. Its target is not known. The sample originates from a study of blood T cells in healthy people across ages. Per the germline V gene, CDR1 is MNHNS and CDR2 is SASEGT. The CDR3 loop spans 17 amino acids. V lost 4 bases and J lost 5, with 21 bases in between. General study points: Older age went with lower TCR beta diversity per million T cells, in a roughly linear way.

A second PCR, run for about 6 to 11 cycles, used a sample-barcoded 5' primer plus a J-beta primer mix. The template-switch adaptor was a 5' adaptor with 12 random nucleotides. It tagged each cDNA molecule. TCRdb called the 5' RACE reads again in MiXCR, with one record for every CDR3 protein. Of about 1.8 million distinct CDR3 sequences listed, approximately 50% are singletons. Material: blood. The source of this sequence is a woman aged 40 to 50 in good health. The J gene is TRBJ2-1, the V gene TRBV6-1; D might be TRBD1 (6 bases). CDR3 loop: CASSGSMLQGFNNEQFF. The CDR3 DNA is TGTGCCAGCAGTGGCTCAATGTTACAGGGATTTAACAATGAGCAGTTCTTC.